Listed here are 29 T cell receptor beta chains from one sample, sequenced in a study of cytomegalovirus exposure and HLA in healthy donors. Primers for the PCR totalled 60 Vbeta and 13 Jbeta. Using immunoSEQ multiplex PCR, the repertoire was profiled, and TCRdb retains in-frame clones only, with some absent. The sample lists about 130,000 clones, around 67% occurring once. Sequences were obtained from PBMCs. These receptors all stem from a woman aged 40 to 50 in good health and CMV-seropositive.

This clone occurred a few times. V gene TRBV30 combines with J gene TRBJ2-7; TRBD1 agrees at 9 bases. The J segment lost 4 bases and the V segment lost 5 bases, leaving 9 bases of the junction unmatched. The CDR3 is 14 residues long. Germline V gives CDR1 GTSNPN, CDR2 SVGIG (reference sequence). The CDR3: CAWSVGTGRYEQYF. The CDR3, as DNA: TGTGCCTGGTCGGTCGGGACAGGGCGGTACGAGCAGTACTTC.

A few counts support this clone. The rearrangement uses TRBV7-2 and TRBJ2-7, with TRBD2 as a possible D gene (6 bases). The CDR3 sequence is 13 residues long. Germline V gene lookup returns CDR1 SGHTA and CDR2 FQGNSA. V lost 5 bases to trimming and J lost 6 bases, with 14 bases between them. CDR3 DNA sequence: TGTGCCAGCAGCCCAAGACTAGTCTTCGAGCAGTACTTC. The encoded protein is CASSPRLVFEQYF.

The chain employs TRBV5-1 and TRBJ1-1; weak D call: TRBD1 (5 bases). Germline V gives CDR1 SGHRS, CDR2 YFSETQ. The CDR3 contains 15 residues. The V gene lost 4 bases and the J gene lost 3 bases, with 16 bases spanning the gap. CDR3 coding DNA: TGCGCCAGCAGCGTCCTGGGGGGGAGGGACACTGAAGCTTTCTTT. Translation gives CASSVLGGRDTEAFF.

The V and J genes are TRBV27 and TRBJ1-4, with unresolved D. The germline gives CDR1 MNHEY, CDR2 SMNVEV (reference sequence). This CDR3 has 15 residues. The V gene lost 1 base and the J gene lost 3 bases, with 9 bases spanning the gap. The chain's CDR3 is CASSLFGSSNEKLFF. Here the CDR3 DNA reads TGTGCCAGCAGTTTATTCGGGTCCTCTAATGAAAAACTGTTTTTT.

This chain links TRBV30 with TRBJ1-4; 7 nucleotides line up with TRBD1. Trimming took 5 bases from V and 8 from J; bases not matched to a gene: 11. Germline CDR1 reads GTSNPN; CDR2 reads SVGIG (reference sequence). CDR3 length equals 14 residues. CDR3 sequence reads: CAWLREGAGEKLFF. The CDR3 bases are TGTGCCTGGCTGCGGGAGGGGGCTGGGGAAAAACTGTTTTTT.

The rearrangement links TRBV28 to TRBJ1-5; 8 bases are a match to TRBD1. CDR1 is MDHEN, CDR2 SYDVKM, per germline. V gave up 5 bases and J gave up 8 bases; unmatched junction bases: 17. This CDR3 is built from 17 residues. In nucleotides, the CDR3 is TGTGCCAGCAGTCCCTCCCAACCAACAGGGGGTAGGAAGCCCCAGCATTTT. It yields the protein CASSPSQPTGGRKPQHF.

The rearrangement links TRBV9 to TRBJ2-3, with 7 bases matching TRBD2. The CDR3 extends over 19 amino acids. The V and J ends lost 0 bases and 0 bases, in that order; junction bases with no gene match: 13. Germline V gene lookup returns CDR1 SGDLS and CDR2 YYNGEE. The CDR3 DNA reads TGTGCCAGCAGCGTAGGCTTATTGGGGGGGGTGAAAAGCACAGATACGCAGTATTTT. The encoded protein is CASSVGLLGGVKSTDTQYF.

CDR3 sequence: CASTPRGLANEKLFF. Here the CDR3 DNA reads TGCGCCAGCACCCCCAGGGGATTGGCTAATGAAAAACTGTTTTTT. The chain employs TRBV4-3 and TRBJ1-4; tentative D call: TRBD1 (6 bases). The V gene lost 7 bases and the J gene lost 3 bases, with 15 bases spanning the gap. The germline V gene has CDR1 LGHNA and CDR2 YSLEER. The CDR3 spans 15 residues.

The chain joins TRBV5-1 to TRBJ2-5; 7 bases line up with TRBD2. Germline V gene sequence: CDR1 SGHRS, CDR2 YFSETQ. V trimming: 2 bases; J trimming: 2 bases; junction bases outside the gene matches: 9. The CDR3 loop spans 16 amino acids. The CDR3 is CASSFGSSGSQETQYF. The DNA of the CDR3 is TGCGCCAGCAGCTTTGGGTCTAGCGGTTCTCAAGAGACCCAGTACTTC. The full variable domain, rest sourced from reference TRBV5-1 and TRBJ2-5, is KAGVTQTPRYLIKTRGQQVTLSCSPISGHRSVSWYQQTPGQGLQFLFEYFSETQRNKGNFPGRFSGRQFSNSRSEMNVSTLELGDSALYLCASSFGSSGSQETQYFGPGTRLLVL.

This clone was counted a few times. The chain uses TRBV30 and TRBJ2-5; no clear D gene. V gave up 2 bases and J gave up 2 bases, with 3 bases separating them. The CDR3 sequence is 11 residues long. CDR1 GTSNPN and CDR2 SVGIG come from the germline V gene (reference sequence). The CDR3 here is CAWSQQETQYF. The DNA of the CDR3 is TGTGCCTGGAGTCAGCAAGAGACCCAGTACTTC.

The chain employs TRBV4-2 and TRBJ2-2, with 9 bases lining up with TRBD2. The CDR3 covers 16 residues. J lost 4 bases, V lost 1 base, and 4 bases had no gene match. The germline gives CDR1 LGHNA, CDR2 YNFKEQ. The CDR3 DNA follows: TGTGCCAGCAGCCAAGTGACTAGCGGAAGCACCGGGGAGCTGTTTTTT. It is translated as CASSQVTSGSTGELFF.

For the CDR3, the DNA is TGTGCCAGCAGCTTAGGGACAGGGGCGCACTACGAGCAGTACTTC. It translates to CASSLGTGAHYEQYF. The V and J genes are TRBV7-2 and TRBJ2-7; 9 bases fit TRBD1. Looked up from germline, CDR1 is SGHTA and CDR2 is FQGNSA. J gave up 3 bases and V 1 base, and 4 bases lay outside the gene matches. CDR3 size: 15 residues.

The chain carries TRBV19 and TRBJ2-1; no clear D gene. Germline loops: CDR1 LNHDA, CDR2 SQIVND (reference sequence). This CDR3 has 15 residues. Trimming left V 5 bases short and J 4 bases short, with 15 bases between. The CDR3 here is CASSAPQSIYNEQFF. CDR3 bases: TGTGCCAGTAGTGCCCCGCAGTCGATATACAATGAGCAGTTCTTC.

The genes are TRBV7-2 and TRBJ1-5, with TRBD1 matching 7 bases. The CDR3 length is 18 residues. Germline V CDR1 and CDR2: SGHTA, FQGNSA. V lost 5 bases and J lost 7; bases outside the gene matches: 20. In nucleotides, the CDR3 is TGTGCCAGCAGCCGACTCGGGGCCGACAGGGTAAGGGGCCAGCCCCAGCATTTT. Amino acid sequence: CASSRLGADRVRGQPQHF.

This clone was detected once. V usage is TRBV7-9 and J usage is TRBJ2-2; a weak D match, TRBD2 (6 bases). CDR1 and CDR2 from the germline V gene are SEHNR and FQNEAQ (reference sequence). CDR3 size: 17 residues. The germline V and J ends were trimmed by 7 bases and 0 bases, with 18 bases remaining between them. In nucleotides, the CDR3 is TGTGCCAGCACCCTATCGGGACTTTTTTCGAACACCGGGGAGCTGTTTTTT. This encodes CASTLSGLFSNTGELFF.

The gene calls are TRBV5-1 and TRBJ1-1; 7 bases line up with TRBD1. CDR1 is SGHRS and CDR2 is YFSETQ in the germline V gene. The CDR3 runs 15 residues. Losses at the gene ends were 0 bases for V and 5 bases for J; bases not matched to a gene: 7. The DNA for the CDR3 is TGCGCCAGCAGCTTGGGGGACAGAGGGAAGACTGAAGCTTTCTTT. This encodes CASSLGDRGKTEAFF. Looking up the rest from reference TRBV5-1 and TRBJ1-1 gives the full variable domain: KAGVTQTPRYLIKTRGQQVTLSCSPISGHRSVSWYQQTPGQGLQFLFEYFSETQRNKGNFPGRFSGRQFSNSRSEMNVSTLELGDSALYLCASSLGDRGKTEAFFGQGTRLTVV.

V gene TRBV28 combines with J gene TRBJ1-1; no definite D call. The CDR3 contains 13 residues. CDR1 and CDR2 (germline): MDHEN, SYDVKM. V was trimmed by 5 bases and J by 1 base, leaving 8 bases between them. The DNA for the CDR3 is TGTGCCAGCAGTCCCTCTAAGAACACTGAAGCTTTCTTT. Amino acid sequence: CASSPSKNTEAFF.

This sequence joins TRBV19 and TRBJ2-1; TRBD2 matches 13 bases. This CDR3 is built from 18 residues. J lost 5 bases, V lost 0 bases, and 7 bases had no gene match. Per germline, CDR1 LNHDA and CDR2 SQIVND (reference sequence). The CDR3 DNA is TGTGCCAGTAGTATAGATGGGCCTGGACTAGCGGGGGACAATGAGCAGTTCTTC. Protein: CASSIDGPGLAGDNEQFF.

The chain links TRBV11-2 to TRBJ1-5; D is uncertain. The CDR3 consists of 15 residues. The V and J ends lost 0 bases and 4 bases respectively, with 10 bases between them. CDR1 is SGHAT and CDR2 is FQNNGV in the germline V gene. The CDR3 coding sequence is TGTGCCAGCAGCTTAGATTTGGCATTGAATCAGCCCCAGCATTTT. The encoded protein is CASSLDLALNQPQHF. Full variable domain (outside the CDR3, taken from reference TRBV11-2 and TRBJ1-5): EAGVAQSPRYKIIEKRQSVAFWCNPISGHATLYWYQQILGQGPKLLIQFQNNGVVDDSQLPKDRFSAERLKGVDSTLKIQPAKLEDSAVYLCASSLDLALNQPQHFGDGTRLSIL.

This clone was seen a handful of times. The chain uses TRBV5-1 and TRBJ1-1; D gene unclear. V dropped 4 bases and J dropped 4 bases, with 11 bases sitting between them. The CDR3 runs 13 residues. Germline V gene lookup returns CDR1 SGHRS and CDR2 YFSETQ. The CDR3 spells CASSVHLSTEAFF. DNA of the CDR3: TGCGCCAGCAGCGTCCACCTGAGCACTGAAGCTTTCTTT.

This chain links TRBV28 with TRBJ1-6, with TRBD1 as a possible D gene (5 bases). The CDR3 is 15 amino acids. With 5 bases removed from V and 10 bases from J, the gap between germline ends came to 18 bases. In germline, CDR1 is MDHEN, CDR2 SYDVKM. CDR3 coding DNA: TGTGCCAGCAGTCCCGGGGGGTATTTAGAGTCACCCCTCCACTTT. Translating gives CASSPGGYLESPLHF. Combining the CDR3 with reference TRBV28 and TRBJ1-6 gives the whole variable domain DVKVTQSSRYLVKRTGEKVFLECVQDMDHENMFWYRQDPGLGLRLIYFSYDVKMKEKGDIPEGYSVSREKKERFSLILESASTNQTSMYLCASSPGGYLESPLHFGNGTRLTVT.

This clone was seen a few times. The rearrangement links TRBV7-2 to TRBJ1-2; D not resolved. CDR3 size: 14 residues. In germline, CDR1 is SGHTA, CDR2 FQGNSA. Trimming left V 0 bases short and J 6 bases short, with 11 bases between. The CDR3 DNA is TGTGCCAGCAGCTTAGCAGGATTAAGCGATGGCTACACCTTC. It is translated as CASSLAGLSDGYTF. The full variable domain, with the rest looked up from reference TRBV7-2 and TRBJ1-2, is GAGVSQSPSNKVTEKGKDVELRCDPISGHTALYWYRQSLGQGLEFLIYFQGNSAPDKSGLPSDRFSAERTGGSVSTLTIQRTQQEDSAVYLCASSLAGLSDGYTFGSGTRLTVV.

This clone appeared once. CDR3 sequence reads: CASSYGGTGLGGYTF. CDR3 nucleotide sequence: TGTGCCAGCAGTTACGGTGGGACAGGGTTAGGGGGCTACACCTTC. The V call is TRBV6-5, the J call TRBJ1-2; TRBD1 matches 9 bases. The trim removed 2 bases at V and 8 bases at J, leaving 9 bases unmatched. The CDR3 is 15 residues long. Germline V gene sequence: CDR1 MNHEY, CDR2 SVGAGI.

Of note for this clone: Other DNA sequences in this specimen translate into the identical CDR3. V and J are TRBV27 and TRBJ2-1; TRBD2 matches 8 bases. The CDR3 covers 15 residues. Germline CDR1 MNHEY, CDR2 SMNVEV (reference sequence). Trimming cost V 7 bases and J 11 bases; bases outside gene matches: 16. The CDR3 nucleotides read TGTGCCAGCATCCCACTAGCGGAACCTACAATTAAGCAGTTCTTC. Its protein product is CASIPLAEPTIKQFF.

This clone was recorded a few times. The rearrangement joins TRBV7-2 to TRBJ1-5; possible D gene TRBD1, 5 bases. With 5 bases removed from V and 1 base from J, the gap between germline ends came to 12 bases. Germline assignment: CDR1 SGHTA and CDR2 FQGNSA. The CDR3 length is 15 residues. This chain's CDR3 is CASSPGGASNQPQHF. The CDR3, as DNA: TGTGCCAGCAGCCCCGGAGGGGCGAGCAATCAGCCCCAGCATTTT.

The chain is built from TRBV7-2 and TRBJ1-1; D remains ambiguous. V gave up 0 bases and J gave up 3 bases, with 8 bases separating them. In germline, CDR1 is SGHTA, CDR2 FQGNSA. The CDR3 length is 14 residues. The CDR3, as DNA: TGTGCCAGCAGCTTAGCCGGGGTAGACACTGAAGCTTTCTTT. Translated: CASSLAGVDTEAFF.

This clone came up a few times. The CDR3 sequence is CAWSAQDYYGYTF. The CDR3 region has the DNA TGTGCCTGGAGCGCACAGGATTACTATGGCTACACCTTC. The V and J genes are TRBV30 and TRBJ1-2; the D gene is possibly TRBD1 (5 bases). This CDR3 contains 13 residues. Germline CDR1 and CDR2: GTSNPN and SVGIG (reference sequence). V was cut by 3 bases and J by 3 bases, with 11 bases left in between.

The V call is TRBV28, the J call TRBJ1-2; D remains ambiguous. The CDR3 sequence is 12 residues long. Germline CDR1 reads MDHEN; CDR2 reads SYDVKM. The V gene lost 6 bases and the J gene lost 3 bases, with 8 bases spanning the gap. The CDR3 region is CASSPGYYGYTF. Written as DNA, the CDR3 is TGTGCCAGCAGCCCCGGGTACTATGGCTACACCTTC.

The chain links TRBV10-3 to TRBJ1-5, with 7 bases matching TRBD1. Trimming at V came to 3 bases and at J to 3 bases, leaving 5 bases not matched to a gene. CDR3 length: 15 amino acids. Germline V gene data show CDR1 as ENHRY and CDR2 as SYGVKD. CDR3 coding DNA: TGTGCCATCAGTGAACAGGGGTTCGACAATCAGCCCCAGCATTTT. Its protein is CAISEQGFDNQPQHF.